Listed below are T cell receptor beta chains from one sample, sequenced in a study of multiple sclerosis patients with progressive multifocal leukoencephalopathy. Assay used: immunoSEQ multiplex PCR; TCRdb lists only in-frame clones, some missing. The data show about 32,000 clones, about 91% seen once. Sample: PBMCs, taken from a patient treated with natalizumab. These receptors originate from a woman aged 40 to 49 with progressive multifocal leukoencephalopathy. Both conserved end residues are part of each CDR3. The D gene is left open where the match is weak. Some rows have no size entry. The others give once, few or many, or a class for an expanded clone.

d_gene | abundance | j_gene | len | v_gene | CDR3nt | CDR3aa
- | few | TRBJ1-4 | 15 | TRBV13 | TGTGCCAGCAGCTTACGGACGACGGGACGGGAAAAACTGTTTTTT | CASSLRTTGREKLFF
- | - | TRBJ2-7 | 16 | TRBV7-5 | TGTGCCAGAAGCTTTGGCCGGGACACGAAACGGGGCGAGCAGTACTTC | CARSFGRDTKRGEQYF
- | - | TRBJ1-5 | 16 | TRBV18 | TGTGCCAGCTCACCATCGGGTGGGACACGTTATCAGCCCCAGCATTTT | CASSPSGGTRYQPQHF
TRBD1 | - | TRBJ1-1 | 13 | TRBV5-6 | TGTGCCAGCAGCCGACAGGGTGGCACTGAAGCTTTCTTT | CASSRQGGTEAFF
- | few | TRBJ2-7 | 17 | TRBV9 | TGTGCCAGCAGCTCCCCCCCCGGGACTCTCCAGGAGTACGAGCAGTACTTC | CASSSPPGTLQEYEQYF
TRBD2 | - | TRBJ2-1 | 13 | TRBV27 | TGTGCCAGCAGTTTAGCGGGGGGGAATGAGCAGTTCTTC | CASSLAGGNEQFF
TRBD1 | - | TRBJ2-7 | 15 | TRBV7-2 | TGTGCCAGCAGCTTAGGGAGGGACAGGGGGCTCGAGCAGTACTTC | CASSLGRDRGLEQYF
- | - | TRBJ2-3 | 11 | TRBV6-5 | TGTGCCAGCGGACCGGCGGATACGCAGTATTTT | CASGPADTQYF
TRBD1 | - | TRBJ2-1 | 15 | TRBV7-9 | TGTGCCAGCAGCCCCCCCTGGACAGGGACCAATGAGCAGTTCTTC | CASSPPWTGTNEQFF
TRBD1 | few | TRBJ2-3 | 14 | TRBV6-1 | TGTGCCAGCGTGGACAGGGGCCGCACAGATACGCAGTATTTT | CASVDRGRTDTQYF
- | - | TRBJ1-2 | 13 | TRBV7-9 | TGTGCCAGCAGGTTAGAACAGAACTATGGCTACACCTTC | CASRLEQNYGYTF
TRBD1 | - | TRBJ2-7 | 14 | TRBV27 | TGTGCCAGCAGATGGACAGGGAGCTCCTACGAGCAGTACTTC | CASRWTGSSYEQYF
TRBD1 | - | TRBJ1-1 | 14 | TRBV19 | TGTGCCAGTAGCCCCGGACAGGTAAACACTGAAGCTTTCTTT | CASSPGQVNTEAFF
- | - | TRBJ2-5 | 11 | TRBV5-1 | TGCGCCAGCAGCTCGTTGGGGACCCAGTACTTC | CASSSLGTQYF
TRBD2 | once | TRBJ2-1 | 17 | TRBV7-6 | TGTGCCAGCAGTCGGACTAGCGGGGGGGTTTCCTACAATGAGCAGTTCTTC | CASSRTSGGVSYNEQFF
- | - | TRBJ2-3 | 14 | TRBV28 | TGTGCCAGCAGTCCCGATCAGGGAACAGATACGCAGTATTTT | CASSPDQGTDTQYF
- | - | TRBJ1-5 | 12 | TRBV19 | TGTGCCAGTAGTGAAAGGTACCAGCCCCAGCATTTT | CASSERYQPQHF
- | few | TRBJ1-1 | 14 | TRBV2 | TGTGCCAGCAGTGATACCACCACGAACACTGAAGCTTTCTTT | CASSDTTTNTEAFF
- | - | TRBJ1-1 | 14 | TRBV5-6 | TGTGCCAGCAGCTTGTTGGGGGCGTACACTGAAGCTTTCTTT | CASSLLGAYTEAFF
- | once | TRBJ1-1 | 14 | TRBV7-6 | TGTGCCAGCAGCTTACGGGGGCGAGGCACTGAAGCTTTCTTT | CASSLRGRGTEAFF
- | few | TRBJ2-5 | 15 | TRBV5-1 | TGCGCCAGCAGCGGTGAAGGGACGGTCCAAGAGACCCAGTACTTC | CASSGEGTVQETQYF
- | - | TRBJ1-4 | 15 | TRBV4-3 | TGCGCCAGCAGCCAAGAGGTTGCCAGGGCTGAAAAACTGTTTTTT | CASSQEVARAEKLFF
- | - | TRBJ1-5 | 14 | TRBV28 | TGTGCCAGCAGGGCAGAGTATAGCAATCAGCCCCAGCATTTT | CASRAEYSNQPQHF
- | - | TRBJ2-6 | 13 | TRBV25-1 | TGTGCCAGCAGCAGGGCTGGGGCCAACGTCCTGACTTTC | CASSRAGANVLTF
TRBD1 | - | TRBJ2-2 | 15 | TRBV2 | TGTGCCAGCAGTCCTCGGACAGGGGACCCCGGGGAGCTGTTTTTT | CASSPRTGDPGELFF
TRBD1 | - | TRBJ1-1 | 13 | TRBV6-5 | TGTGCCAGCAGTTACACAGGGGGCACTGAAGCTTTCTTT | CASSYTGGTEAFF
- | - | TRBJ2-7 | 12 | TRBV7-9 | TGTGCCAGCAGCCTCCCGGTCGACGAGCAGTACTTC | CASSLPVDEQYF
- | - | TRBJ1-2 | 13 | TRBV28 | TGTGCCAGCACCATGGACGGTAACTATGGCTACACCTTC | CASTMDGNYGYTF
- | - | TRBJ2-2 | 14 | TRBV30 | TGTGCCTGGAGTGTATTGCTGAACACCGGGGAGCTGTTTTTT | CAWSVLLNTGELFF